This entry lists 2 T cell receptor beta chains sequenced from one sample in a study of a mutant IDH1 vaccine in newly diagnosed glioma. Method: immunoSEQ multiplex PCR; TCRdb's copy keeps in-frame clones and lacks some. Here the sample spans tens of thousands of clones, about 85% being singletons. Time point meaning: baseline, week 1 (first vaccination visit). As for treatment: pre-vaccination baseline after standard-of-care therapy. Sequencing was performed on PBMCs, taken from a glioma patient treated with radiotherapy, temozolomide or both. All receptors derive from a woman aged 40-49 years with glioma.

This chain uses TRBV20-1 with TRBJ2-7, with 7 bases that match TRBD1. The CDR3 runs to 11 residues. The V and J ends lost 6 bases and 6 bases, in that order; junction bases with no gene match: 5. Germline V gene data show CDR1 as DFQATT and CDR2 as SNEGSKA (reference sequence). CDR3 DNA sequence: TGCAGTGCGAGAACAGGGGTCGAGCAGTACTTC. This sequence encodes CSARTGVEQYF.

The chain employs TRBV5-6 and TRBJ2-5; D remains ambiguous. CDR3 size: 14 residues. Trimming stripped 3 bases from V and 4 bases from J, with 13 bases between. The germline CDR1 and CDR2 sequences are SGHDT and YYEEEE. CDR3: CASSSPVGRETQYF. CDR3 bases: TGTGCCAGCAGCTCCCCAGTCGGGCGAGAGACCCAGTACTTC.